The 5 T cell receptor beta chains below were found in one sample sequenced in a study of blood T cells in healthy people across ages. Then a second PCR, running roughly 6 to 12 cycles, was carried out with a sample-barcoded 5' primer and a J-beta primer mix. TCRdb re-called the 5' RACE reads through MiXCR, storing one row per CDR3 protein. This table holds 500,000 to 700,000 distinct CDR3 sequences, roughly 31% found once. Sequencing was performed on blood. These receptors originate from a woman older than 75 in good health.

V usage is TRBV6-5 and J usage is TRBJ1-1, with 9 nucleotides matching TRBD1. The V gene end was trimmed by 2 bases and the J gene end by 5 bases; junction bases not matched to a gene: 3. Germline V gene data show CDR1 as MNHEY and CDR2 as SVGAGI. The CDR3 length is 14 residues. The CDR3 nucleotides read TGTGCCAGCAGTTACGGGACAGGGCGGACTGAAGCTTTCTTT. This encodes CASSYGTGRTEAFF.

At least ten counts were recorded for this clonotype. V gene TRBV20-1 combines with J gene TRBJ2-5, with TRBD1 matching 7 bases. This CDR3 has 12 residues. CDR1 is DFQATT and CDR2 is SNEGSKA in the germline V gene (reference sequence). Trimming took 7 bases from V and 4 from J; bases not matched to a gene: 6. The CDR3 loop is CSGTGQRETQYF. The CDR3 bases are TGCAGTGGAACGGGACAGCGAGAGACCCAGTACTTC.

This clonotype was seen ten or more times. The V call is TRBV28, the J call TRBJ2-5, with D perhaps matching TRBD1 or TRBD2 (5 bases each). The CDR3 contains 14 residues. In germline, CDR1 is MDHEN, CDR2 SYDVKM. The V end was cut by 4 bases, the J end by 5 bases, with 14 bases between. The CDR3 DNA sequence: TGTGCCAGCAGTTGGAACCAGGGACCGGAGACCCAGTACTTC. Amino acids: CASSWNQGPETQYF.

This clonotype came up a few times. The rearrangement joins TRBV4-2 to TRBJ2-6, with 9 nucleotides matching TRBD1. The CDR3 is made up of 17 amino acids. From germline, CDR1 is LGHNA and CDR2 YNFKEQ. J lost 2 bases, V lost 2 bases, and 4 bases had no gene match. The chain's CDR3 is CASSQRTGGAGANVLTF. The CDR3 region has the DNA TGTGCCAGCAGCCAACGAACAGGGGGCGCTGGGGCCAACGTCCTGACTTTC.

J is TRBJ2-2 and V is TRBV6-6; a weak D match, TRBD2 (6 bases). The ends were cut back, 6 bases at V and 0 bases at J, with 17 bases in the middle. The CDR3 contains 17 residues. Germline CDR1 reads MNHNY; CDR2 reads SVGAGI (reference sequence). The CDR3 here is CASSFLISGANTGELFF. The DNA for the CDR3 is TGTGCCAGCAGCTTCCTTATTTCGGGGGCGAACACCGGGGAGCTGTTTTTT.